Listed below are T cell receptor beta chains from one sample, sequenced in a study of glioma-infiltrating T cells. From the multiplex PCR reads, TCRdb called clonotypes with MiXCR, one entry per CDR3 protein. The table has over 70,000 distinct CDR3 sequences, less than 30% seen once. Sample: glioma tissue, nonneoplastic brain tissue, or PBMCs (not recorded which). These receptors all stem from a human donor with low-grade glioma or glioblastoma, undergoing nonglioma brain surgery, or in good health (not recorded which). Both conserved end residues are part of each CDR3. A D gene is named only where the DNA matches it firmly. Clone size is not always given. Where it is, it says once, few, many or a class for expanded clones.

>TRBV6-2/TRBV6-3|TRBJ2-3|many|15|NA
TGTGCCAGCAGTTACCTGGGAAGAGGGACAGATACGCAGTATTTT
CASSYLGRGTDTQYF
>TRBV20-1|TRBJ1-2|many|12|NA
TGCAGTGCTCTTCGGACAGCTAATGGCTACACCTTC
CSALRTANGYTF
>TRBV7-2|TRBJ2-7|NA|15|NA
TGCGCCAGCAGCTTGGAACCAGGGCGAGGTCACGAGCAGAACTTC
CASSLEPGRGHEQNF
>TRBV11-2|TRBJ2-7|NA|15|TRBD1
TGTGCCAGCAGTCTCACAGGACAGGCGTACTACGAGCAGTACTTC
CASSLTGQAYYEQYF
>TRBV20-1|TRBJ2-7|NA|17|TRBD2
TGCAGCTCGACGACTAGCGGGAGGTCCGGGTCGACCTACGAGCAGTACTTC
CSSTTSGRSGSTYEQYF
>TRBV18|TRBJ1-1|many|14|NA
TGTGCCAGCTCAAACGTTGGTGGCAACACTGAAGCTTTCTTT
CASSNVGGNTEAFF
>TRBV5-6|TRBJ2-1|NA|15|TRBD2
TGTGCCAGCAGTTTCGGACTAGCGGGGGACTACGAGCAGTTCTTC
CASSFGLAGDYEQFF
>TRBV7-2|TRBJ2-4|many|13|TRBD1
TGTGCCAGCAGCCGAAGACAGGGTAACATTCAGTACTTC
CASSRRQGNIQYF
>TRBV6-6|TRBJ2-3|many|16|NA
TGTGCCAGCAGTTACTCGAACAGGGCTGGCACAGATACGCAGTATTTT
CASSYSNRAGTDTQYF
>TRBV6-1|TRBJ1-1|many|16|NA
TGTGCCAGCAGAGCCCCACAACGACTGTCGAACACTGAAGCTTTCTTT
CASRAPQRLSNTEAFF
>TRBV27|TRBJ2-4|many|14|TRBD2
TGTGCCAGCACCCGGCGGGGGGGGATGAACATTCAGTACTTC
CASTRRGGMNIQYF
>TRBV6-6|TRBJ1-2|NA|17|TRBD1
TGTGCCAGCAGTTACACCCGGGACCAGGGGGCCGACTATGGCTACACCTTC
CASSYTRDQGADYGYTF
>TRBV6-1|TRBJ2-1|NA|17|TRBD2
TGTGCCAGCACCCCCGGGACTAGAGGGCTAGTCTGCAATGAGCAGTTCTTC
CASTPGTRGLVCNEQFF
>TRBV6-1|TRBJ2-1|many|13|NA
TGTGCCAGCACTGAATTGACAGGCCATGAGCAGTTCTTC
CASTELTGHEQFF
>TRBV6-2/TRBV6-3|TRBJ2-7|many|15|TRBD2
TGTGCCAGCAGTCCCCGACTAGCCGGCGCCTACGAGCAGTACTTC
CASSPRLAGAYEQYF
>TRBV20-1|TRBJ1-1|NA|13|NA
TGCAGTGTCAGAGGGGGGGCAGACGCTGAAGCTTTCTTT
CSVRGGADAEAFF
>TRBV6-1|TRBJ2-7|many|14|TRBD1
TGTGCCAGCAGTTCACAGTACAGGGGTAACGAGCAGTACTTC
CASSSQYRGNEQYF
>TRBV7-2|TRBJ1-2|many|13|NA
TGTGCCAGCAGCTTGTCACGGAACTATGGCTACACCTTC
CASSLSRNYGYTF
>TRBV3-1|TRBJ1-5|many|16|NA
TGTGCCAGCAGCCCTTCCGGGACCCCCCGGGGACAGCCCCAGCATTTT
CASSPSGTPRGQPQHF
>TRBV4-1|TRBJ2-6|NA|17|NA
TGCGCCAGCAGCCCAGTTTTACAGGGATCAGGGGCCAACGTCCTGACTTTC
CASSPVLQGSGANVLTF
>TRBV2|TRBJ2-1|many|15|TRBD2
TGTGCCAGCAGGCTCAGCGGGGGGGCCTACAATGAGCAGTTCTTC
CASRLSGGAYNEQFF
>TRBV2|TRBJ1-5|NA|16|NA
TGTGCCAGCAGTGAACCCAGAGGAGGAGAGGGACAGCCCCAGCATTTT
CASSEPRGGEGQPQHF
>TRBV18|TRBJ1-1|NA|14|TRBD1
TGTGTTAGCTCCCCCGGGGCCGGACAGGGTAGAGCTTTCTTT
CVSSPGAGQGRAFF
>TRBV20-1|TRBJ2-7|many|16|TRBD2
TGCAGTGCTAGTCCCCAGCGGGAACCCCTCATCAACGAGCAGTACTTC
CSASPQREPLINEQYF
>TRBV9|TRBJ1-1|few|15|NA
TGTGCCAGCAGCGTAGTGGGGCAGGCGGGCACTGAAGCTTTCTTT
CASSVVGQAGTEAFF
>TRBV2|TRBJ2-2|NA|15|NA
TGTGCTCTCACTAGGGGGGTGCTAAACACCGGGGAGCTGTTTTTT
CALTRGVLNTGELFF
>TRBV20-1|TRBJ1-2|many|14|NA
TGCAGTGCTTCGACGGACCTAGCTAACTATGGCTACACCTTC
CSASTDLANYGYTF
>TRBV5-1|TRBJ1-1|few|15|TRBD1
TGCGCCAGCAGCTTGGAGGGGGCGCGGAACACTGAAGCTTTCTTT
CASSLEGARNTEAFF
>TRBV20-1|TRBJ2-1|NA|14|NA
TGCAGTGCTAGAGTCCCTATCGGGGGGCATGAGCAGTTCTTC
CSARVPIGGHEQFF
>TRBV18|TRBJ1-4|few|21|NA
TGTGCCAGCTCACCACCGAACAAGGGAGGAGTGCTGGAGGCAACTAATGAAAAACTGTTTTTT
CASSPPNKGGVLEATNEKLFF
>TRBV11-2|TRBJ2-5|NA|13|NA
TGTGCCAGCAGCTCCGGGGACGGGGAGACCCAGTACTTC
CASSSGDGETQYF
>TRBV5-4|TRBJ1-1|many|14|TRBD1
TGTGCCAGCAGCTCCGGACAGGGTGTCACTGAAGCTTTCTTT
CASSSGQGVTEAFF
>TRBV2|TRBJ2-1|few|13|NA
TGTGCCAGCAGGACTGGTCCCTACAATGAGCAGTTCTTC
CASRTGPYNEQFF
>TRBV14|TRBJ2-3|many|14|NA
TGTGCCAGCAGCCTTTTCAGAAGCACAGATACGCAGTATTTT
CASSLFRSTDTQYF